This section outlines one TCR beta chain sequence together with its context. The germline CDR1 and CDR2 sequences are LNHDA and SQIVND (reference sequence). The CDR3 covers 15 residues. Trimming left V 6 bases short and J 6 bases short, with 18 bases between. Some clones are missing from TCRdb's copy, which holds only in-frame ones; the method was immunoSEQ multiplex PCR. This sample has 160,000 or so clones, with about 85% found just once. This record comes from a study of blood T cell repertoires in COVID-19. The chain couples TRBV19 to TRBJ2-1; possibly TRBD1 for D (6 bases). This sequence originates from a man aged 40-50 years with acute or convalescent COVID-19. Sequencing was carried out using peripheral blood. The CDR3 sequence is CASRTGRLRSNEQFF. In DNA form, the CDR3 reads TGTGCCAGTAGGACAGGACGTTTACGATCCAATGAGCAGTTCTTC.